The entry below describes one T cell receptor (beta chain). No antigen is known for it. Time point in this sample: blood 2 weeks post-SBRT. Treatment noted: 15 Gy SBRT to primary tumor, nephrectomy 4 weeks later. The record originates from a study of radiation and T cells in renal cell carcinoma. Study summary: Nephrectomy followed 15 Gy stereotactic body radiation by 4 weeks.

Assay: immunoSEQ multiplex PCR; the TCRdb copy retains only in-frame clones and omits some. There are some 80,000 clones in the sample; 65% to 90% occur only once, and 22% lies in the top ten. Per the germline V gene, CDR1 is MDHEN and CDR2 is SYDVKM. The CDR3 has 12 amino acids. V was clipped by 6 bases and J by 10 bases, with 12 bases between them. The study, taken as a whole, reports: In blood, top tumor clones expanded by 2 weeks, shrinking by 4.

This material consisted of blood, taken from a patient whose treatment included radiotherapy and nephrectomy. The source is a woman in her forties or fifties with renal cell carcinoma. This chain joins TRBV28 and TRBJ2-2; D ambiguous. The CDR3 reads CASRRAGPELFF. Written as DNA, the CDR3 is TGTGCCAGCAGGCGAGCAGGACCGGAGCTGTTTTTT.